This TCR beta chain emerged from a study of shared clonotypes between healthy human individuals. Study overall: Three plates were used per donor for CD4 naive, three for CD4 memory, two for CD8 naive and one for CD8 memory.

The deep-level immunoSEQ assay was used. Assay used: immunoSEQ multiplex PCR; TCRdb lists only in-frame clones, some missing. The sample contains about 1.5 million clones, approximately 98% of which appear only once. The germline V gene encodes CDR1 MRHNA and CDR2 SNTAGT. J lost 2 bases, V lost 9 bases, and 8 bases had no gene match. There are 14 residues in the CDR3. Only Caucasian adults living in Nashville, Tennessee served as donors. Regarding the study as a whole: Estimated richness was generally greater in naive than memory subsets.

This clone was observed once. Its target is not known. This TCR was sampled from a man aged 25-45 years in good health. The chain has TRBV6-4 and TRBJ2-5, with 8 bases fitting TRBD2. Input material: naive CD4+ T cells sorted from blood. Stated subset: CD45RA+ positively selected. This CDR3 is CASLERERQETQYF. CDR3 in DNA: TGTGCCAGTCTCGAGCGGGAGCGGCAAGAGACCCAGTACTTC.